The TCR beta chain described here comes from a study of blood T cell repertoires in COVID-19. The CDR3 extends over 15 amino acids. Germline CDR1 SGDLS, CDR2 YYNGEE. V gave up 0 bases and J gave up 0 bases, with 10 bases separating them. The method was immunoSEQ multiplex PCR; TCRdb's version includes in-frame clones alone and lacks a portion of them. The table includes over 200,000 clones, 87% detected once. With respect to this clone: At the DNA level, this CDR3 is encoded by other sequences in the same sample as well.

The J gene is TRBJ2-7, the V gene TRBV9, with no clear D. This receptor was identified in a woman aged 18-30 years who had recovered from COVID-19. Sequences were obtained from peripheral blood. As DNA, the CDR3 is TGTGCCAGCAGCGTAGGGGTTTCTAGCTCCTACGAGCAGTACTTC. Residues: CASSVGVSSSYEQYF.